This TCR beta chain was sequenced during a study of T-cell reconstitution after alpha-beta-depleted transplantation in children. The TCRbeta library incorporated unique molecular identifiers. Via MiXCR, TCRdb re-called the PCR reads, giving one row per CDR3 protein. The sample has over 550,000 distinct CDR3 sequences, roughly a tenth seen once. CDR3 size: 11 residues. Deletions cut 6 bases from V and 4 bases from J, with 8 bases between. The germline gives CDR1 SQVTM, CDR2 ANQGSEA. Here the sequenced sample was PBMCs from the stem cell graft donor, taken from the stem cell graft. The TCR comes from a human donor who donated a stem cell graft to a child with acute myeloid leukemia. The chain has TRBV29-1 and TRBJ2-3, with D unclear. The CDR3: CSVEKSDTQYF. The CDR3, as DNA: TGCAGCGTGGAGAAGTCAGATACGCAGTATTTT.